The present entry profiles one T cell receptor beta chain with its context. This specimen belongs to a study of T cell changes during pregnancy in multiple sclerosis. Germline assignment: CDR1 SGHTA and CDR2 FQGNSA. CDR3 size: 16 residues. V lost 1 base, J lost 1 base, and 12 bases lay in between. Measured with immunoSEQ multiplex PCR; TCRdb has only the in-frame clones, and not every one. In the table there are about 47,000 clones, approximately 90% of which are singletons. V gene TRBV7-2 combines with J gene TRBJ2-3; tentative D call: TRBD2 (6 bases). This TCR was recovered from a female donor with multiple sclerosis, enrolled in a pregnancy study. The specimen comprised peripheral blood, sampled in the first trimester of pregnancy. The chain's CDR3 is CASSLGRAMGTDTQYF. The CDR3 DNA sequence: TGTGCCAGCAGCTTAGGGAGGGCGATGGGCACAGATACGCAGTATTTT.